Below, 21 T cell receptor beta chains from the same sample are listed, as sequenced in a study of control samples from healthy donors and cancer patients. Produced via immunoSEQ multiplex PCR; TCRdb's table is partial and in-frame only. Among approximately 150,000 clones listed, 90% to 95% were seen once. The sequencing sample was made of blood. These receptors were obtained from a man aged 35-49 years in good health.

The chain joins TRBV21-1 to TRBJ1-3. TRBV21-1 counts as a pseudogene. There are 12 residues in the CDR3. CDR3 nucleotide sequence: TGTGCCAGCAGCAAAGATGAGAACACCATATATTTT. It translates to CASSKDENTIYF.

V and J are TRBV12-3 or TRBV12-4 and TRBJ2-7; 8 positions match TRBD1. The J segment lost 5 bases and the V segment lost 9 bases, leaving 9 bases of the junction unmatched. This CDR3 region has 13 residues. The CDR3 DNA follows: TGTGCCAGTACAGGACAGGGAACAAACGAGCAGTACTTC. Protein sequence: CASTGQGTNEQYF.

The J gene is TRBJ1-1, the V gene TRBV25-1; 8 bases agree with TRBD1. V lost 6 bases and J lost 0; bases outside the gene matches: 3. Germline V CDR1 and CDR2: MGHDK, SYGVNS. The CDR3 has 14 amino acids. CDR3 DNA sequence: TGTGCCAGCAGGACAGGGGCGATGAACACTGAAGCTTTCTTT. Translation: CASRTGAMNTEAFF.

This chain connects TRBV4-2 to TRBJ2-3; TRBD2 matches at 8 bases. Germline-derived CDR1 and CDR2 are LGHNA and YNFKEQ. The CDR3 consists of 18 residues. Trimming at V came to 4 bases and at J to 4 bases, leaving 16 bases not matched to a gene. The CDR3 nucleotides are TGTGCCAGCAGCCCTAACCGACAGCGGGGGCCCGGCGCAGATACGCAGTATTTT. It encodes CASSPNRQRGPGADTQYF.

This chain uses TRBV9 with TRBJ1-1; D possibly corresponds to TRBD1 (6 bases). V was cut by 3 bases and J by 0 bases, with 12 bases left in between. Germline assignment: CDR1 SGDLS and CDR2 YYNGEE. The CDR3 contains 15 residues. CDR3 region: CASSGHGGLNTEAFF. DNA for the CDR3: TGTGCCAGCAGCGGACACGGGGGCCTGAACACTGAAGCTTTCTTT.

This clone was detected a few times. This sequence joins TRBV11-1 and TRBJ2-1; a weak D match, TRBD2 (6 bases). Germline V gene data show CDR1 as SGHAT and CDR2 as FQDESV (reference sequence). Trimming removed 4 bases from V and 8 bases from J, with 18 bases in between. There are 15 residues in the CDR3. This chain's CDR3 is CASSSYLEGLDEQFF. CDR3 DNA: TGTGCCAGCAGCTCGTATTTGGAGGGGCTGGATGAGCAGTTCTTC.

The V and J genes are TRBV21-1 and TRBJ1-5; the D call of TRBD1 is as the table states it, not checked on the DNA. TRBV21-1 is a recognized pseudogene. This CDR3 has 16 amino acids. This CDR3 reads CASSDRQRYSNQPQHF. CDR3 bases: TGTGCCAGCAGCGACCGACAGCGTTATAGCAATCAGCCCCAGCATTTT.

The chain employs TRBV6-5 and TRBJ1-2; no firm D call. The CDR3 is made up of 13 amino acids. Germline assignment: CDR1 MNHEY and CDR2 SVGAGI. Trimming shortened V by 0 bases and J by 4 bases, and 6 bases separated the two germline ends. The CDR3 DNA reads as TGTGCCAGCAGTTACTCCCTACCCTATGGCTACACCTTC. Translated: CASSYSLPYGYTF.

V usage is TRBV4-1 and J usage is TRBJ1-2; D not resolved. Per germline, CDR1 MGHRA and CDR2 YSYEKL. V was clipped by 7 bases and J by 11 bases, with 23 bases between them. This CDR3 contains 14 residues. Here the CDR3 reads CASKPKLGPGGYTF. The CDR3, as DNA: TGCGCCAGCAAACCCAAGCTAGGTCCTGGAGGGTACACCTTC.

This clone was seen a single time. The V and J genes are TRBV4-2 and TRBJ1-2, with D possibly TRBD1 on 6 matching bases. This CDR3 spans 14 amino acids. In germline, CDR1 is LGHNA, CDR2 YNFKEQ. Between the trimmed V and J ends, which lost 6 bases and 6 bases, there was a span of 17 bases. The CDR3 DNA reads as TGTGCCAGCAGACAAAGGGGGGAGAGTGATGGCTACACCTTC. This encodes CASRQRGESDGYTF.

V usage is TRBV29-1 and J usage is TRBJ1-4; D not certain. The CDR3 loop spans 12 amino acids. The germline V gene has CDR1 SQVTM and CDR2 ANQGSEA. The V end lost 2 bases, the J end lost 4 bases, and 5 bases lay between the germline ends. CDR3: CSVETDNEKLFF. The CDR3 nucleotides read TGCAGCGTTGAAACAGATAATGAAAAACTGTTTTTT.

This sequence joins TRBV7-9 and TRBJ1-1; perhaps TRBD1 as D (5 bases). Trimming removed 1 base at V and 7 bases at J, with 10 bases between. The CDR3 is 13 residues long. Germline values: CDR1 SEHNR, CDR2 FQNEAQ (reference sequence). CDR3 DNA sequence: TGTGCCAGCAGCTTAGTGAGGGGTGGTGAAGCTTTCTTT. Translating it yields CASSLVRGGEAFF.

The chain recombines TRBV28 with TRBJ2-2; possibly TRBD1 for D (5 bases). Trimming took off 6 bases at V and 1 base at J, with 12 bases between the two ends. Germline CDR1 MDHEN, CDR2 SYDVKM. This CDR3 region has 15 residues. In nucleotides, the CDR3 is TGTGCCAGCAGAACTCGACAGATGAACACCGGGGAGCTGTTTTTT. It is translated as CASRTRQMNTGELFF.

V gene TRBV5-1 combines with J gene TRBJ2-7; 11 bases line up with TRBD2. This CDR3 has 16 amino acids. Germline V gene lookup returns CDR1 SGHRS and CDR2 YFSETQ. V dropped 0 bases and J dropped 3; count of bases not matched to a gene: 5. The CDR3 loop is CASSLGTGTSGYEQYF. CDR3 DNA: TGCGCCAGCAGCTTGGGGACCGGGACTAGCGGCTACGAGCAGTACTTC.

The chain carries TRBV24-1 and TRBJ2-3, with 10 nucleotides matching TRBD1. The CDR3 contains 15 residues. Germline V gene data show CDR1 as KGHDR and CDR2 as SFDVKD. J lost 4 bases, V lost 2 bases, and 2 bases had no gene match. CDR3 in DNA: TGTGCCACCAGTGATTGGGGACAGGGGCCAGATACGCAGTATTTT. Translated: CATSDWGQGPDTQYF.

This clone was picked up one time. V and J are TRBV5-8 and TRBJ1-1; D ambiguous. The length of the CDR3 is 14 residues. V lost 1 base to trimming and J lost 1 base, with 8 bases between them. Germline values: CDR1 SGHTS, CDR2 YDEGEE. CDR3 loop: CASSLLVENTEAFF. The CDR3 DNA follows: TGTGCCAGCAGCTTGCTGGTGGAGAACACTGAAGCTTTCTTT.

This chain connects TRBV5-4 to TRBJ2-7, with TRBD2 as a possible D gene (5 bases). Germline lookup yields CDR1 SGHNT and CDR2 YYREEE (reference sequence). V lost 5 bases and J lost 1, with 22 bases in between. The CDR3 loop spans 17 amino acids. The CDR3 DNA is TGTGCCAGCAGTCGGGGTCGAGGGAAGGAATCTTCCTACGAGCAGTACTTC. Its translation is CASSRGRGKESSYEQYF.

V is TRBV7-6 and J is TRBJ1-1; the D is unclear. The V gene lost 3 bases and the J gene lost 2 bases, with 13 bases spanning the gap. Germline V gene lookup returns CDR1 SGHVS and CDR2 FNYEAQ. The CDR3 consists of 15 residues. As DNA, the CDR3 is TGTGCCAGCAGCTTGGGTCATAGAGCAAACACTGAAGCTTTCTTT. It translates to CASSLGHRANTEAFF.

The DNA of the CDR3 is TGTGCCAGCCGTTGGGGGTATCAACAGCCCCAGCATTTT. It is translated as CASRWGYQQPQHF. The rearrangement uses TRBV28 and TRBJ1-5; maybe TRBD1 (5 bases). CDR3 length: 13 residues. Germline V CDR1 and CDR2: MDHEN, SYDVKM. Trimming removed 8 bases from V and 7 bases from J, with 15 bases in between.

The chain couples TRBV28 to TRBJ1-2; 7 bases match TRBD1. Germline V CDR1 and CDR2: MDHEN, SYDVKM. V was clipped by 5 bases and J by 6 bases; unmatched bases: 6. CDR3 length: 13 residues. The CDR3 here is CASSPTGENGYTF. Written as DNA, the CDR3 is TGTGCCAGCAGTCCCACAGGGGAGAATGGCTACACCTTC.

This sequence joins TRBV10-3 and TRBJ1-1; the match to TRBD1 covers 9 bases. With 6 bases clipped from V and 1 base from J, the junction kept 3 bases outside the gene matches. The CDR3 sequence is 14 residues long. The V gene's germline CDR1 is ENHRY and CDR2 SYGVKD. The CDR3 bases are TGTGCCATCAGAGGGACAGGGACGAACACTGAAGCTTTCTTT. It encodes CAIRGTGTNTEAFF.